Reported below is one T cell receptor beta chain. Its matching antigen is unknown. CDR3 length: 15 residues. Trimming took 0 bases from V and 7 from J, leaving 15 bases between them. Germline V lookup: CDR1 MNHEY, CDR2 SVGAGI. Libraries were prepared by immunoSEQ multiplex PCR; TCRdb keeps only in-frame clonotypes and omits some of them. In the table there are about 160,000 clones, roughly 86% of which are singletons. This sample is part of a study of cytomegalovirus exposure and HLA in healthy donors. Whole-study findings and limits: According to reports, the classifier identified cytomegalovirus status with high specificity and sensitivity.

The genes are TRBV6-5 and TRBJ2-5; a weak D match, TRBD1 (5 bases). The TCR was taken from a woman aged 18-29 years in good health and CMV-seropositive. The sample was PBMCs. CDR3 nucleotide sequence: TGTGCCAGCAGTTACTCGAGGCAGGGTGTAGGGACCCAGTACTTC. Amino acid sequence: CASSYSRQGVGTQYF.